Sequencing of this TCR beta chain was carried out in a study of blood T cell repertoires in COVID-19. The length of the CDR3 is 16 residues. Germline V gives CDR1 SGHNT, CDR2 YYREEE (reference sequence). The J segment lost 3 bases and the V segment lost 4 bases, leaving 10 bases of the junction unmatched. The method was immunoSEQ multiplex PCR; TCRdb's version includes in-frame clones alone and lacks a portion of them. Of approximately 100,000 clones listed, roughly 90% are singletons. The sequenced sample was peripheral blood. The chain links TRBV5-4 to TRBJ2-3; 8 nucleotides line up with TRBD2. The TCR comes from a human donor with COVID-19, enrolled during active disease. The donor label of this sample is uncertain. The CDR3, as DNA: TGTGCCAGCAGCACATCTATGGGACTAGAAACAGATACGCAGTATTTT. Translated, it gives CASSTSMGLETDTQYF. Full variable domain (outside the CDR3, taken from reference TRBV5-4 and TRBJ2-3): ETGVTQSPTHLIKTRGQQVTLRCSSQSGHNTVSWYQQALGQGPQFIFQYYREEENGRGNFPPRFSGLQFPNYSSELNVNALELDDSALYLCASSTSMGLETDTQYFGPGTRLTVL.